One T cell receptor beta chain is described in this entry. Authors' analysis steps: How many nucleated cells were present was estimated from reference gene primer amplification. Assay: immunoSEQ multiplex PCR; the TCRdb copy retains only in-frame clones and omits some. V and J calls plus clone size are reproduced from that table; the DNA served to infer D and trimming. The sample has hundreds of thousands of clones, 87% seen once. CDR1 is LGHNA, CDR2 YSLEER, per germline. This CDR3 comprises 15 residues. Trimming stripped 0 bases from V and 10 bases from J, with 13 bases between. The study recruited people aged about 18 to 89 years across 20 to 30 US areas. This sample is part of a study of blood T cell repertoires in COVID-19. Overall study: Both acute and convalescent COVID-19 samples were obtained from the United States, Italy and Spain. PBMCs, B-cell-depleted T cells, or T cells provided the cDNA or gDNA that made up the material.

Source material: PBMCs or T cells enriched from blood (not recorded which). The genes are TRBV4-3 and TRBJ1-6, with D perhaps matching TRBD1 (5 bases). The clonotype was recovered from a woman in her 40s who had recovered from COVID-19. The CDR3 loop reads CASSQEAGTSSPLHF. In DNA, the CDR3 is TGCGCCAGCAGCCAAGAGGCGGGGACTAGCTCACCCCTCCACTTT.